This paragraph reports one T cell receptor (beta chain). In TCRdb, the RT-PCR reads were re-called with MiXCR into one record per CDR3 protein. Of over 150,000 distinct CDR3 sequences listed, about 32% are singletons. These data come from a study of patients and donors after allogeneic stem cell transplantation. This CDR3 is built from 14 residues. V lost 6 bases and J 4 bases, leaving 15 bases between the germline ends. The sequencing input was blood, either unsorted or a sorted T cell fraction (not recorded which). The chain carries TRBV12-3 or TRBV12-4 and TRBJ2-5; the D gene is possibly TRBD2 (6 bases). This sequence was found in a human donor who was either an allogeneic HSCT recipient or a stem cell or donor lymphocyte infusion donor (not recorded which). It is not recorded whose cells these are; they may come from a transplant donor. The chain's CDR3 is CASRYAGTGETQYF. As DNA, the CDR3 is TGTGCCAGCAGATACGCGGGAACGGGAGAGACCCAGTACTTC.